This record covers a single T cell receptor beta chain. Its target is unknown. For each patient, 1 to 8 samples were obtained, pretreatment and on-treatment. These data are taken from a study of PD-L1 blockade in urothelial cancer. At the level of the study: A median approximately 150,000 T cells were found in blood samples. Study-wide results and caveats: Sub-median blood TCR clonality before treatment predicted longer survival.

TCRdb's copy holds only in-frame clones and misses some; the assay was immunoSEQ multiplex PCR. Of around 120,000 clones listed, roughly 88% were seen once; the top ten hold 2.4%. This receptor was obtained from a man in his fifties with urothelial cancer. The material was PBMCs, obtained around atezolizumab (anti-PD-L1) treatment.

Here the CDR3 DNA reads TGTGCCAGCAGCCGCCAGGGCGGGAGCTACAATGAGCAGTTCTTC. The encoded protein is CASSRQGGSYNEQFF. The chain carries TRBV7-2 and TRBJ2-1; 7 bases map to TRBD2. The CDR3 contains 15 residues. Germline values: CDR1 SGHTA, CDR2 FQGNSA. Germline trimming cut 5 bases from V and 3 bases from J; bases unmatched to any gene: 7.